This TCR beta chain was found in a study of CD8 T cells in ankylosing spondylitis. This clonotype was found a few times. Its antigen is not known. Using quantitative 5'-RACE with molecular barcodes, the authors made TCR beta libraries. TCRdb analysed the 5' RACE reads with MiXCR anew, one entry per CDR3 protein. The sample has roughly 700,000 distinct CDR3 sequences, roughly 19% seen once; the top ten hold around 19%. V gave up 6 bases and J gave up 5 bases, with 14 bases separating them. Germline V gene sequence: CDR1 SQVTM, CDR2 ANQGSEA. The CDR3 totals 13 residues. The study, taken as a whole, reports: Past studies reported some motif variants in reactive arthritis synovial fluid and blood. Ankylosing spondylitis blood appeared to be characterized by a TCR beta motif of eight or nine highly homologous variants. Disease-linked clones were reportedly significantly enriched in matched ankylosing spondylitis synovial fluid. Disease-linked clones bore a CD8+ phenotype and were relatively rare in peripheral blood.

V and J are TRBV29-1 and TRBJ2-1; D might be TRBD1 (6 bases). What was sequenced was blood, either unsorted or a sorted T cell fraction (not recorded which). This sequence originates from a male donor with ankylosing spondylitis. CDR3 in DNA: TGCAGCGTGCAGGGGACCACACACAATGAGCAGTTCTTC. It codes for CSVQGTTHNEQFF.